A selection of T cell receptor beta chains follows, all from one sample in a study of cytomegalovirus exposure and HLA in healthy donors. Sequencing was performed with immunoSEQ multiplex PCR; in TCRdb, only in-frame clones are kept and a portion is missing. In the table there are fewer than 350,000 clones, about 90% of which are singletons. The sequenced sample consisted of PBMCs. These receptors were taken from a woman aged 18-30 years in good health and CMV-seronegative. Each CDR3 is given with its conserved first and last residue. Each record gives: V gene, D gene, clone size, CDR3 protein. A D gene is named only where the DNA matches it firmly. Size values are once, few and many counts, or a class for expanded clones, and some rows have none.

V: TRBV27
D: .
size: .
CDR3: CASSLEGGFLGYTF

V: TRBV4-2
D: TRBD2
size: .
CDR3: CASSQRGEKSYNEQFF

V: TRBV4-1
D: .
size: .
CDR3: CASSQDRVGSYNEQFF

V: TRBV7-8
D: .
size: .
CDR3: CASRFGLGEKLFF

V: TRBV9
D: .
size: .
CDR3: CASSAPRDSYEQYF

V: TRBV10-3
D: .
size: .
CDR3: CAISESGSAGNEQYF

V: TRBV5-1
D: .
size: .
CDR3: CASSFSVSSYEQYF

V: TRBV2
D: .
size: .
CDR3: CASRPQGSKNIQYF

V: TRBV11-3
D: TRBD1
size: .
CDR3: CASSPTGGNTEAFF

V: TRBV9
D: .
size: .
CDR3: CASSVGAGFSYEQYF

V: TRBV19
D: .
size: .
CDR3: CASSPRDDGNSPLHF

V: TRBV6-5
D: TRBD2
size: .
CDR3: CASRTSGGRQETQYF

V: TRBV4-1
D: TRBD1
size: few
CDR3: CASSQDPRDRGQREQFF

V: TRBV11-2
D: .
size: .
CDR3: CASSSFYEQYF

V: TRBV14
D: .
size: .
CDR3: CASSLGWFRQSNSGNTIYF

V: TRBV4-1
D: TRBD2
size: .
CDR3: CASRRGRTSGGETQYF

V: TRBV29-1
D: .
size: .
CDR3: CSVATVDSNQPQHF

V: TRBV4-1
D: TRBD1
size: .
CDR3: CASRRDSREKLFF

V: TRBV25-1
D: .
size: few
CDR3: CASSEEGRVHEQYF

V: TRBV25-1
D: TRBD2
size: .
CDR3: CASKGAGGSVSAETQYF

V: TRBV7-8
D: TRBD1
size: .
CDR3: CASSLGRRGLNQPQHF

V: TRBV6-5
D: .
size: .
CDR3: CASSYSTIQETQYF

V: TRBV7-8
D: .
size: .
CDR3: CASSPGSVEQFF

V: TRBV7-3
D: TRBD2
size: .
CDR3: CASSRHSGGNPSTDTQYF

V: TRBV5-1
D: .
size: few
CDR3: CASSLDGAYGEQYF